These 13 T cell receptor beta chains came from one sample sequenced in a study of blood T cell repertoires in COVID-19. Only in-frame clones appear in the TCRdb table, and some are missing; sequencing was by immunoSEQ multiplex PCR. The data show just under 250,000 clones, 80% to 90% seen once. Sequences were obtained from PBMCs or T cells enriched from blood (not recorded which). The receptors were gathered from a woman aged 25 to 39 who had recovered from COVID-19.

The CDR3 DNA reads as TGTGCCAGCAGCTCCAGCGGGACATACAATGAGCAGTTCTTC. Residues: CASSSSGTYNEQFF. The chain has TRBV7-3 and TRBJ2-1; D might be TRBD2 (7 bases). CDR3 length: 14 residues. V was cut by 4 bases and J by 4 bases, with 11 bases left in between. Looked up from germline, CDR1 is SGHTA and CDR2 is FQGTGA.

V is TRBV5-5 and J is TRBJ2-4; a possible D gene is TRBD2 (5 bases). Looked up from germline, CDR1 is SGHKS and CDR2 is YYEKEE (reference sequence). Between the trimmed V and J ends, which lost 4 bases and 12 bases, there was a span of 11 bases. This CDR3 has 11 amino acids. The CDR3 DNA is TGTGCCAGCAGCAACGGGAACGGTCAGTACTTC. Translated, it gives CASSNGNGQYF.

This clone was counted once. The chain carries TRBV18 and TRBJ1-2; D might be TRBD1 (5 bases). CDR3 length equals 15 residues. Germline CDR1 and CDR2: KGHSH and LQKENI. The V end was cut by 3 bases, the J end by 5 bases, with 16 bases between. The CDR3 nucleotides read TGTGCCAGCTCACCCGGGAGGGACCGGGGTTATGGCTACACCTTC. It specifies CASSPGRDRGYGYTF. Together with reference TRBV18 and TRBJ1-2, the CDR3 gives the full variable domain: NAGVMQNPRHLVRRRGQEARLRCSPMKGHSHVYWYRQLPEEGLKFMVYLQKENIIDESGMPKERFSAEFPKEGPSILRIQQVVRGDSAAYFCASSPGRDRGYGYTFGSGTRLTVV.

This chain connects TRBV10-3 to TRBJ2-1, with D possibly TRBD2 on 6 matching bases. This CDR3 is built from 16 residues. CDR1 ENHRY and CDR2 SYGVKD come from the germline V gene. V lost 0 bases, J lost 7 bases, and 16 bases lay in between. The CDR3 region is CAISESGSGGRNEQFF. In DNA form, the CDR3 reads TGTGCCATCAGTGAGTCGGGTAGCGGAGGACGTAATGAGCAGTTCTTC.

The V and J genes are TRBV7-2 and TRBJ2-7, with 9 positions matching TRBD2. This CDR3 has 14 residues. The junction had 0 bases not matched to a gene; V was cut back by 0 bases and J by 3 bases. The germline gives CDR1 SGHTA, CDR2 FQGNSA. The CDR3 DNA is TGTGCCAGCAGCTTAGCTAGCGGGAGCTACGAGCAGTACTTC. Its protein product is CASSLASGSYEQYF.

This clone was recorded once. The chain recombines TRBV18 with TRBJ2-1; 7 nucleotides agree with TRBD1. V lost 6 bases, J lost 8 bases, and 10 bases stayed unmatched. This CDR3 contains 14 residues. Per the germline V gene, CDR1 is KGHSH and CDR2 is LQKENI. CDR3 amino acids: CASSGTAAGDEQFF. The CDR3 DNA reads as TGTGCCAGCTCGGGGACAGCGGCCGGAGATGAGCAGTTCTTC.

This chain joins TRBV19 and TRBJ2-1; 12 nucleotides align to TRBD2. The CDR3 is 15 residues long. V lost 5 bases and J lost 6; bases outside the gene matches: 5. Looked up from germline, CDR1 is LNHDA and CDR2 is SQIVND (reference sequence). CDR3 bases: TGTGCCAGTAGTCTGGGGACTAGCGGGCGCAATGAGCAGTTCTTC. It specifies CASSLGTSGRNEQFF.

V is TRBV7-2 and J is TRBJ2-7; 10 bases fit TRBD2. The CDR3 is made up of 14 amino acids. Germline CDR1 is SGHTA and CDR2 is FQGNSA. V trimming: 5 bases; J trimming: 7 bases; junction bases outside the gene matches: 8. Here the CDR3 DNA reads TGTGCCAGCAGCAGTAATCTAGCGGGAGCGGAGCAGTACTTC. It is translated as CASSSNLAGAEQYF.

The chain employs TRBV28 and TRBJ1-2; no firm D call. This CDR3 has 14 residues. The germline V gene has CDR1 MDHEN and CDR2 SYDVKM. Trimming cost V 2 bases and J 3 bases, with 10 bases left between them. CDR3: CASSLGQSHYGYTF. The CDR3 bases are TGTGCCAGCAGTTTAGGCCAGTCCCACTATGGCTACACCTTC.

The chain carries TRBV20-1 and TRBJ2-3; maybe TRBD2 (6 bases). This CDR3 is built from 13 residues. CDR1 and CDR2 (germline): DFQATT, SNEGSKA (reference sequence). V shed 3 bases and J shed 2 bases, with 9 bases lying between them. The DNA of the CDR3 is TGCAGTGCTAGTAGCGGCTTCACAGATACGCAGTATTTT. Its protein product is CSASSGFTDTQYF.

The chain links TRBV28 to TRBJ1-4; D remains unclear. The CDR3 has 14 residues. V shed 8 bases and J shed 0 bases, with 10 bases lying between them. Germline V gene lookup returns CDR1 MDHEN and CDR2 SYDVKM. CDR3 nucleotides: TGTGCCAGCCTACCGGGAGCAACTAATGAAAAACTGTTTTTT. It specifies CASLPGATNEKLFF.

The V call is TRBV11-2, the J call TRBJ2-7, with TRBD1 as a possible D gene (5 bases). CDR3 length: 14 residues. Trimming took off 3 bases at V and 4 bases at J, with 13 bases between the two ends. Germline CDR1 is SGHAT and CDR2 is FQNNGV. The CDR3 DNA sequence: TGTGCCAGCAGCTTGGGGCGTCGGGCATACGAGCAGTACTTC. This translates into CASSLGRRAYEQYF. The full variable domain, with the rest looked up from reference TRBV11-2 and TRBJ2-7, is EAGVAQSPRYKIIEKRQSVAFWCNPISGHATLYWYQQILGQGPKLLIQFQNNGVVDDSQLPKDRFSAERLKGVDSTLKIQPAKLEDSAVYLCASSLGRRAYEQYFGPGTRLTVT.

This rearrangement joins TRBV7-8 to TRBJ1-3; possible D gene TRBD1, 6 bases. This CDR3 comprises 15 residues. Per the germline V gene, CDR1 is SGHVS and CDR2 is FQNEAQ. V was clipped by 0 bases and J by 4 bases, with 10 bases between them. CDR3 bases: TGTGCCAGCAGCTTAGCGTCAACAGGGGGAAACACCATATATTTT. This gives the protein CASSLASTGGNTIYF.